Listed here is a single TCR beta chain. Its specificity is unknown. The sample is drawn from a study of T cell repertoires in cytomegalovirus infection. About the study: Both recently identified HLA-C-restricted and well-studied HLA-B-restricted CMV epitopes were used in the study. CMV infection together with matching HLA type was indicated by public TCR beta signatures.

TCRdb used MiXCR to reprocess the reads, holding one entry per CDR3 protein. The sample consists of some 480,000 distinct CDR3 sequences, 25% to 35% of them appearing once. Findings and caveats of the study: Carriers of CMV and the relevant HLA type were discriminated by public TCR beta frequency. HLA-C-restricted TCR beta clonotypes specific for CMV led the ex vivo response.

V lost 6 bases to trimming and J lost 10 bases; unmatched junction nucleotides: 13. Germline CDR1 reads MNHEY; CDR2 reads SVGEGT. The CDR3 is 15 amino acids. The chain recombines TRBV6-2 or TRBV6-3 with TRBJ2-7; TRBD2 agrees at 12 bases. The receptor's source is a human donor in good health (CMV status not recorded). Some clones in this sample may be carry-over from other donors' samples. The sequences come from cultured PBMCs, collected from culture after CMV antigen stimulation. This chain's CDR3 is CASSPHTSGGTRQYV. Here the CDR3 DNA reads TGTGCCAGCAGCCCTCACACTAGCGGGGGGACAAGACAGTACGTC.